This T cell receptor beta chain was documented in a study of CXCR3-negative and CXCR3-positive naive CD8 T cells. Notes on the study in general: Memory CD8+ cells had much lower diversity, and both naive subsets had comparably high diversity.

Libraries of TRB cDNA were made by 5' RACE and carried UMIs. TCRdb re-called the 5' RACE reads and shows each CDR3 protein once, DNA omitted. The sample's table shows around 57,000 distinct CDR3 sequences. With regard to this clonotype: Its specificity is unknown.

CDR1 is MGHRA and CDR2 is YSYEKL in the germline V gene. The CDR3 extends over 17 amino acids. Specimen: memory CD8+ T cells from blood. The chain carries TRBV4-1 and TRBJ2-7; TCRdb designates TRBD2, a call that cannot be tested without DNA. The clonotype was recovered from a human donor in good health. Some clones in this sample may be carry-over from other donors' samples. The CDR3 loop reads CASSQAWDYKSSYEQYF.